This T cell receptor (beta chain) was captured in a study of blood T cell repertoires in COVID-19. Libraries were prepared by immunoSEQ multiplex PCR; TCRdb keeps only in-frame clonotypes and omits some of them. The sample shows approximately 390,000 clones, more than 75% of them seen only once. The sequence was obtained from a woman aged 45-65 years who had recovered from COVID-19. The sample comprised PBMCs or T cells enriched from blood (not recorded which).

The CDR3 nucleotides are TGTGCCAGCAGGACAGAGTCCTACGAGCAGTACTTC. Encoded protein: CASRTESYEQYF. The genes are TRBV12-3 or TRBV12-4 and TRBJ2-7; weak D call: TRBD1 (5 bases). V lost 6 bases to trimming and J lost 1 base, with 7 bases between them. This CDR3 is built from 12 residues.